Shown below are 26 T cell receptor beta chains from a single sample sequenced in a study of CD8+ T cells in alopecia areata. TCR sequencing used cDNA made by reverse transcription of extracted RNA. The data were produced by immunoSEQ multiplex PCR, yet TCRdb's version contains in-frame clones alone and is incomplete. The sample shows about 200,000 clones, roughly 60% of them seen only once. Treatment: oral pan-JAK inhibitor, 5-10 mg twice daily. The sample in question was CD4+ T cells sorted from blood, obtained at week 24, from a patient treated with tofacitinib. The receptors derive from a human donor with alopecia areata.

This rearrangement joins TRBV18 to TRBJ2-7; D might be TRBD1 (6 bases). This CDR3 has 15 residues. V shed 3 bases and J shed 6 bases, with 18 bases lying between them. Germline-derived CDR1 and CDR2 are KGHSH and LQKENI. CDR3 in DNA: TGTGCCAGCTCACCGTCGGCTACAGGGTGGGTCGAGCAGTACTTC. Translated: CASSPSATGWVEQYF. The complete variable domain, with remaining parts taken from reference TRBV18 and TRBJ2-7, reads NAGVMQNPRHLVRRRGQEARLRCSPMKGHSHVYWYRQLPEEGLKFMVYLQKENIIDESGMPKERFSAEFPKEGPSILRIQQVVRGDSAAYFCASSPSATGWVEQYFGPGTRLTVT.

CDR3: CASSLNPTSGRAGEQFF. CDR3 nucleotide sequence: TGCGCCAGCAGCTTAAATCCGACTAGCGGGAGGGCCGGGGAGCAGTTCTTC. V and J are TRBV5-1 and TRBJ2-1, with 14 bases lining up with TRBD2. There are 17 residues in the CDR3. CDR1 is SGHRS and CDR2 is YFSETQ in the germline V gene. V lost 2 bases and J lost 10; bases outside the gene matches: 11.

The gene calls are TRBV30 and TRBJ1-2; 7 nucleotides line up with TRBD1. The CDR3 has 13 residues. Germline V gene sequence: CDR1 GTSNPN, CDR2 SVGIG (reference sequence). Unmatched junction bases numbered 13, after V lost 3 bases and J lost 12 bases. The CDR3 spells CAWSREGANLNTF. The CDR3 bases are TGTGCCTGGAGCCGGGAGGGGGCGAATCTGAACACCTTC.

V is TRBV5-4 and J is TRBJ2-5; weak D call: TRBD2 (7 bases). Trimming took off 4 bases at V and 1 base at J, with 20 bases between the two ends. Germline V lookup: CDR1 SGHNT, CDR2 YYREEE (reference sequence). CDR3 size: 17 residues. CDR3 DNA: TGTGCCAGCAGCACCGCTAGGGGGGGCGCGGTCCAAGAGACCCAGTACTTC. This gives the protein CASSTARGGAVQETQYF.

The chain is built from TRBV2 and TRBJ2-3; 7 bases align to TRBD2. Germline V lookup: CDR1 SNHLY, CDR2 FYNNEI. The V and J ends lost 5 bases and 6 bases, in that order; junction bases with no gene match: 8. CDR3 size: 14 residues. The chain's CDR3 is CASSLTSEADTQYF. CDR3 sequence (DNA): TGTGCCAGCAGTCTCACTAGCGAGGCGGATACGCAGTATTTT.

The V gene is TRBV5-1, the J gene TRBJ1-2, with 7 bases lining up with TRBD1. From germline, CDR1 is SGHRS and CDR2 YFSETQ. The CDR3 runs 15 residues. V shed 0 bases, J shed 5 bases, and the junction held 7 bases outside the gene matches. CDR3 sequence reads: CASSLAGTENYGYTF. The CDR3 DNA reads as TGCGCCAGCAGCTTGGCAGGGACAGAGAATTATGGCTACACCTTC.

The V and J genes are TRBV5-1 and TRBJ2-7; 8 bases fit TRBD1. Germline CDR1 reads SGHRS; CDR2 reads YFSETQ. V was pared by 7 bases and J by 0 bases, with 3 bases of the junction left unmatched. The CDR3 length is 13 residues. CDR3 in DNA: TGCGCCAGCGGACAGGGTAGCTCCTACGAGCAGTACTTC. Encoded protein: CASGQGSSYEQYF.

This chain links TRBV5-1 with TRBJ1-6; no reliable D call. Trimming pared 7 bases from V and 3 bases from J, leaving 8 bases between. Germline V gene sequence: CDR1 SGHRS, CDR2 YFSETQ. The CDR3 spans 13 residues. The CDR3 is CASRANYNSPLHF. CDR3 in DNA: TGCGCCAGCCGGGCGAACTATAATTCACCCCTCCACTTT.

The J gene is TRBJ2-2, the V gene TRBV9; tentatively, D is TRBD2 (6 bases). The CDR3 runs to 15 residues. Trimming left V 1 base short and J 2 bases short, with 9 bases between. Germline loops: CDR1 SGDLS, CDR2 YYNGEE. The CDR3 DNA is TGTGCCAGCAGCGTATGGGACTCAAACACCGGGGAGCTGTTTTTT. Its protein is CASSVWDSNTGELFF.

The chain has TRBV29-1 and TRBJ2-2; TRBD1 aligns across 8 bases. The trim removed 6 bases at V and 3 bases at J, leaving 6 bases unmatched. The CDR3 is made up of 14 amino acids. The germline gives CDR1 SQVTM, CDR2 ANQGSEA. This CDR3 is CSVNRGWDTGELFF. Here the CDR3 DNA reads TGCAGCGTAAACAGGGGGTGGGACACCGGGGAGCTGTTTTTT.

The chain combines TRBV9 with TRBJ2-5; a weak D match, TRBD1 (6 bases). The CDR3 extends over 14 amino acids. CDR1 SGDLS and CDR2 YYNGEE come from the germline V gene. The V end lost 7 bases, the J end lost 4 bases, and 17 bases lay between the germline ends. Here the CDR3 reads CASSYRDELETQYF. The CDR3 nucleotides are TGTGCCAGCTCCTACAGGGATGAGTTAGAGACCCAGTACTTC.

J is TRBJ2-2 and V is TRBV14, with 8 nucleotides matching TRBD1. The junction had 2 bases not matched to a gene; V was cut back by 6 bases and J by 2 bases. This CDR3 has 14 residues. CDR1 and CDR2 (germline): SGHDN, FVKESK. The DNA of the CDR3 is TGTGCCAGCAGGGACAGGGTTAACACCGGGGAGCTGTTTTTT. It encodes CASRDRVNTGELFF.

This clone appeared many times. V usage is TRBV19 and J usage is TRBJ1-1; 7 positions agree with TRBD1. The trim removed 4 bases at V and 4 bases at J, leaving 6 bases unmatched. Germline V CDR1 and CDR2: LNHDA, SQIVND (reference sequence). The CDR3 consists of 14 residues. The CDR3 region is CASSNAGGRTEAFF. As DNA, the CDR3 is TGTGCCAGTAGTAATGCAGGGGGACGCACTGAAGCTTTCTTT.

This chain links TRBV30 with TRBJ2-5; D unresolved. This CDR3 is built from 13 residues. Trimming took 5 bases from V and 2 from J, leaving 12 bases between them. CDR1 GTSNPN and CDR2 SVGIG come from the germline V gene (reference sequence). CDR3 residues: CAWGMGTQETQYF. DNA for the CDR3: TGTGCCTGGGGCATGGGTACTCAAGAGACCCAGTACTTC.

Only one count was recorded for this clone. The rearrangement joins TRBV13 to TRBJ2-3; 11 nucleotides line up with TRBD1. This CDR3 comprises 13 residues. V shed 4 bases and J 6 bases; nucleotides not matched to a gene: 0. Germline V gene lookup returns CDR1 PRHDT and CDR2 FYEKMQ (reference sequence). CDR3 protein: CASSWDRGDTQYF. The CDR3 nucleotides read TGTGCCAGCAGCTGGGACAGGGGGGATACGCAGTATTTT.

The V and J genes are TRBV7-9 and TRBJ1-2; weak D call: TRBD1 (5 bases). Germline assignment: CDR1 SEHNR and CDR2 FQNEAQ (reference sequence). V lost 8 bases to trimming and J lost 4 bases, with 14 bases between them. The CDR3 runs 13 residues. CDR3 sequence reads: CASEIGTGYGYTF. The CDR3 nucleotides read TGTGCCAGCGAAATCGGGACCGGCTATGGCTACACCTTC. The whole variable domain, filled in from reference TRBV7-9 and TRBJ1-2, reads DTGVSQNPRHKITKRGQNVTFRCDPISEHNRLYWYRQTLGQGPEFLTYFQNEAQLEKSRLLSDRFSAERPKGSFSTLEIQRTEQGDSAMYLCASEIGTGYGYTFGSGTRLTVV.

J is TRBJ1-2 and V is TRBV5-1; tentatively, D is TRBD1 (5 bases). Trimming removed 4 bases at V and 7 bases at J, with 17 bases between. The CDR3 has 14 residues. CDR1 is SGHRS, CDR2 YFSETQ, per germline. The chain's CDR3 is CASSHNDGTAGYTF. CDR3 bases: TGCGCCAGCAGCCATAACGACGGGACGGCTGGCTACACCTTC.

V is TRBV19 and J is TRBJ1-5, with D uncertain. The germline V gene encodes CDR1 LNHDA and CDR2 SQIVND (reference sequence). The CDR3 length is 15 residues. Trimming removed 3 bases at V and 4 bases at J, with 13 bases between. The CDR3 sequence: CASSMVAGVNQPQHF. DNA of the CDR3: TGTGCCAGTAGTATGGTTGCAGGAGTTAATCAGCCCCAGCATTTT.

The chain is built from TRBV4-3 and TRBJ1-5; D call uncertain. CDR1 LGHNA and CDR2 YSLEER come from the germline V gene. The CDR3 loop spans 15 amino acids. V lost 0 bases and J lost 4, with 10 bases in between. In DNA form, the CDR3 reads TGCGCCAGCAGCCAAGATTCGGGAGTAAATCAGCCCCAGCATTTT. Its translation: CASSQDSGVNQPQHF.

This clone has a handful of counts. This chain links TRBV5-1 with TRBJ2-3; D is unclear. Germline CDR1 reads SGHRS; CDR2 reads YFSETQ. Trimming cost V 1 base and J 0 bases, with 15 bases left between them. CDR3 length: 17 residues. The CDR3: CASSLKRTAISTDTQYF. DNA for the CDR3: TGCGCCAGCAGCTTGAAAAGGACGGCGATAAGCACAGATACGCAGTATTTT.

This sequence joins TRBV7-2 and TRBJ2-5; no firm D call. In germline, CDR1 is SGHTA, CDR2 FQGNSA. The CDR3 contains 12 residues. Trimming took 3 bases from V and 3 from J, leaving 5 bases between them. CDR3 region: CASSLAKETQYF. CDR3 nucleotide sequence: TGTGCCAGCAGCTTGGCCAAAGAGACCCAGTACTTC.

The chain links TRBV7-9 to TRBJ1-2; no firm D call. With 2 bases removed from V and 3 bases from J, the gap between germline ends came to 13 bases. Germline CDR1 and CDR2: SEHNR and FQNEAQ (reference sequence). The CDR3 consists of 15 residues. The chain's CDR3 is CASSLTLSGDYGYTF. In DNA form, the CDR3 reads TGTGCCAGCAGCTTAACGTTGAGTGGAGACTATGGCTACACCTTC.

V is TRBV5-1 and J is TRBJ2-5; D possibly corresponds to TRBD2 (5 bases). Germline CDR1 and CDR2: SGHRS and YFSETQ. The CDR3 consists of 14 residues. Between the trimmed V and J ends, which lost 6 bases and 2 bases, there was a span of 14 bases. In nucleotides, the CDR3 is TGCGCCAGCACCCTGGGCGGGCAGCAAGAGACCCAGTACTTC. Its protein is CASTLGGQQETQYF. Full variable domain (outside the CDR3, taken from reference TRBV5-1 and TRBJ2-5): KAGVTQTPRYLIKTRGQQVTLSCSPISGHRSVSWYQQTPGQGLQFLFEYFSETQRNKGNFPGRFSGRQFSNSRSEMNVSTLELGDSALYLCASTLGGQQETQYFGPGTRLLVL.

The V and J genes are TRBV2 and TRBJ1-1, with D hard to call. There are 13 residues in the CDR3. Germline CDR1 is SNHLY and CDR2 is FYNNEI. The ends were cut back, 7 bases at V and 0 bases at J, with 9 bases in the middle. CDR3 loop: CASTRTVNTEAFF. The CDR3 nucleotides read TGTGCCAGCACCCGGACGGTGAACACTGAAGCTTTCTTT.

CDR3 bases: TGTGCCAGCAGTCCGGGGACAGGAGGGAACACTGAAGCTTTCTTT. It yields the protein CASSPGTGGNTEAFF. The rearrangement uses TRBV6-6 and TRBJ1-1, with 8 positions matching TRBD1. In germline, CDR1 is MNHNY, CDR2 SVGAGI (reference sequence). V gave up 5 bases and J gave up 1 base; unmatched junction bases: 6. The CDR3 covers 15 residues.

The gene calls are TRBV27 and TRBJ1-2, with D possibly TRBD1 on 5 matching bases. CDR1 and CDR2 from the germline V gene are MNHEY and SMNVEV (reference sequence). V was clipped by 3 bases and J by 2 bases, with 10 bases between them. The CDR3 sequence is 14 residues long. In DNA, the CDR3 is TGTGCCAGCAGTTTGCGGGAGGGGAACTATGGCTACACCTTC. It translates to CASSLREGNYGYTF.